Listed below are T cell receptor beta chains from one sample, sequenced in a study of T-cell reconstitution after alpha-beta-depleted transplantation in children. One entry per CDR3 protein results from TCRdb running MiXCR on the PCR reads. The sample carries 150,000 to 200,000 distinct CDR3 sequences, 5.5% to 7% recorded once. Sequencing was performed on PBMCs, taken before TCRalphabeta/CD19-depleted stem cell transplant. Receptors were obtained from a girl less than two years old with combined immunodeficiency, due to receive a stem cell transplant. Each CDR3 is given with its conserved first and last residue. The D gene is left open where the match is weak. Only part of the rows carry a size: once, few, many, or a class if the clone is expanded.

j_call clone_size d_call v_call cdr3_aa cdr3_nt
TRBJ2-3 many NA TRBV6-2/TRBV6-3 CASSDDSTDTQYF TGTGCCAGCAGCGACGACAGCACAGATACGCAGTATTTT
TRBJ2-7 many NA TRBV27 CASSLSAGSPDEQYF TGTGCCAGCAGTTTATCTGCGGGGTCCCCCGACGAGCAGTACTTC
TRBJ2-7 many NA TRBV12-3/TRBV12-4 CASSQLNPYEQYF TGTGCCAGCAGCCAGTTAAATCCCTACGAGCAGTACTTC
TRBJ1-1 many NA TRBV28 CASPTWDTEAFF TGTGCCAGTCCTACGTGGGACACTGAAGCTTTCTTT
TRBJ2-7 many NA TRBV12-3/TRBV12-4 CASSLPGRASEQYF TGTGCCAGCAGTTTACCCGGCAGGGCATCGGAGCAGTACTTC
TRBJ2-1 few NA TRBV15 CATSRVPGVGANEQFF TGTGCCACCAGCAGAGTTCCTGGGGTCGGCGCCAATGAGCAGTTCTTC
TRBJ2-7 many NA TRBV21-1 CASSKGQTPSYEQYF TGTGCCAGCAGCAAAGGACAGACACCATCCTACGAGCAGTACTTC
TRBJ1-2 NA NA TRBV29-1 CSVRDGPNGYTF TGCAGCGTCCGAGACGGTCCAAACGGCTACACCTTC
TRBJ2-7 many TRBD2 TRBV4-1 CASSQSGTSSTYEQYF TGCGCCAGCAGCCAGTCCGGGACTAGCAGCACCTACGAGCAGTACTTC
TRBJ2-4 many TRBD2 TRBV3-1 CASSQGSGGWRGTKNIQYF TGTGCCAGCAGCCAAGGAAGCGGGGGTTGGCGGGGGACCAAAAACATTCAGTACTTC
TRBJ2-4 many NA TRBV20-1 CSASGFLVLKNIQYF TGCAGTGCTAGCGGTTTCCTGGTCCTAAAAAACATTCAGTACTTC
TRBJ2-7 many NA TRBV28 CASRVSVGPSHYEQYF TGTGCCAGCAGGGTATCGGTGGGGCCTAGTCACTACGAGCAGTACTTC
TRBJ2-1 many NA TRBV19 CASSIEGLISYNEQFF TGTGCCAGTAGTATAGAGGGGCTAATCTCCTACAATGAGCAGTTCTTC
TRBJ2-1 many NA TRBV7-9 CASSLEDFFDEQFF TGTGCCAGCAGCTTAGAGGACTTTTTTGATGAGCAGTTCTTC
TRBJ2-1 many TRBD1 TRBV20-1 CSASRTGRQNEQFF TGCAGTGCTAGTAGGACAGGGAGACAGAATGAGCAGTTCTTC
TRBJ2-1 NA TRBD2 TRBV20-1 CCAREASGGAMYEQFF TGCTGTGCTAGAGAGGCTAGCGGGGGGGCCATGTATGAGCAGTTCTTC
TRBJ2-1 many NA TRBV25-1 CASSGQTFSYNEQFF TGTGCCAGCAGTGGACAGACCTTCTCCTACAATGAGCAGTTCTTC
TRBJ2-3 NA NA TRBV7-9 CASSSTLGGDTQYF TGTGCCAGCAGCTCCACCCTAGGAGGGGATACGCAGTATTTT
TRBJ2-1 many TRBD2 TRBV6-5 CASSSKAGGPNEQFF TGTGCCAGCAGTTCCAAAGCGGGGGGGCCCAATGAGCAGTTCTTC
TRBJ2-7 many TRBD1 TRBV27 CASSLKSRTGDSYEQYF TGTGCCAGCAGTCTCAAAAGCCGGACAGGGGACTCCTACGAGCAGTACTTC
TRBJ2-2 NA TRBD2 TRBV2 CASTSGSVGELFF TGTGCCAGTACTAGCGGGAGCGTCGGGGAGCTGTTTTTT
TRBJ2-2 many TRBD2 TRBV30 CAWSVLAGAKNTGELFF TGTGCCTGGAGTGTACTAGCGGGGGCTAAGAACACCGGGGAGCTGTTTTTT
TRBJ2-1 many TRBD1 TRBV6-2/TRBV6-3 CASSYSGQINNEQFF TGTGCCAGCAGTTACTCGGGACAGATTAACAATGAGCAGTTCTTC
TRBJ2-5 many NA TRBV12-3/TRBV12-4 CASSSGLPIYF TGTGCCAGCAGTTCGGGACTCCCAATCTACTTC
TRBJ2-3 many TRBD2 TRBV3-1 CASSHGGGGNTQYF TGTGCCAGCAGCCACGGGGGGGGCGGTAATACGCAGTATTTT
TRBJ2-1 many NA TRBV15 CATSSGRSSYNEQFF TGTGCCACCAGCAGCGGACGGAGCTCCTACAATGAGCAGTTCTTC
TRBJ1-5 many NA TRBV19 CASSTDWSNQPQHF TGTGCCAGTAGTACGGACTGGAGCAATCAGCCCCAGCATTTT
TRBJ2-2 NA NA TRBV6-2/TRBV6-3 CASSYSWTSTGELFF TGTGCCAGCAGTTACTCTTGGACTTCCACCGGGGAGCTGTTTTTT
TRBJ2-2 many TRBD1 TRBV24-1 CATSDWEPGTAVTGELFF TGTGCCACCAGTGATTGGGAACCAGGGACAGCCGTAACCGGGGAGCTGTTTTTT
TRBJ1-2 many NA TRBV20-1 CSARDRAGQRSYTF TGCAGTGCTAGAGATCGGGCAGGGCAGAGGAGCTACACCTTC
TRBJ2-5 NA NA TRBV15 CATSSLGRETQYF TGTGCCACCAGCTCCCTAGGGCGCGAGACCCAGTACTTC
TRBJ2-7 NA NA TRBV11-2 CASSLDDSFYEQYF TGTGCCAGCAGCTTAGATGACAGCTTCTACGAGCAGTACTTC
TRBJ2-7 NA NA TRBV11-3 CASSTHPLGEQYF TGTGCCAGCAGCACCCACCCCCTAGGAGAGCAGTACTTC
TRBJ2-7 many NA TRBV29-1 CSVEGGAGSSYEQYF TGCAGCGTTGAAGGCGGGGCAGGGAGCTCCTACGAGCAGTACTTC
TRBJ2-1 many TRBD2 TRBV7-2 CASSLVAGGPDEQFF TGTGCCAGCAGCTTAGTAGCGGGGGGGCCGGATGAGCAGTTCTTC
TRBJ1-1 many NA TRBV12-3/TRBV12-4 CASSVTGSSEAFF TGTGCCAGCAGTGTCACAGGGAGCTCTGAAGCTTTCTTT
TRBJ2-1 many NA TRBV5-5 CASSSSGGFNNEQFF TGTGCCAGCAGCTCGTCCGGGGGTTTTAACAATGAGCAGTTCTTC
TRBJ2-3 many NA TRBV9 CASSVMSSDTQYF TGTGCCAGCAGCGTAATGTCATCAGATACGCAGTATTTT
TRBJ1-2 few NA TRBV3-1 CASSLYTDSGYGYTF TGTGCCAGCAGCCTCTACACGGATAGCGGCTATGGCTACACCTTC
TRBJ1-4 many TRBD1 TRBV9 CASSPQGVGEKLFF TGTGCCAGCAGCCCGCAGGGGGTAGGTGAAAAACTGTTTTTT
TRBJ2-2 many NA TRBV13 CASSEPPGVSESSEWIPGELFF TGTGCCAGCAGCGAACCTCCCGGGGTTTCCGAATCTAGCGAGTGGATCCCCGGGGAGCTGTTTTTT
TRBJ1-3 many NA TRBV6-5 CASILTGSGNTIYF TGTGCCAGCATCCTTACGGGCTCTGGAAACACCATATATTTT
TRBJ2-3 many TRBD1 TRBV6-2/TRBV6-3 CASSYFARTGGTDTQYF TGTGCCAGCAGTTACTTCGCCCGGACAGGCGGCACAGATACGCAGTATTTT
TRBJ2-7 few TRBD1 TRBV12-3/TRBV12-4 CASSPRTGRYEQYF TGTGCCAGCAGCCCTCGGACAGGCCGCTACGAGCAGTACTTC